Listed below are T cell receptor beta chains from one sample, sequenced in a study of CD8 T cells in ankylosing spondylitis. TCRdb called the 5' RACE reads again in MiXCR, with one record for every CDR3 protein. The repertoire holds 200,000 or so distinct CDR3 sequences, 13% seen once, with 9.5% to 11% in the top ten. The specimen was blood, either unsorted or a sorted T cell fraction (not recorded which). All receptors come from a female donor with ankylosing spondylitis or in good health (not recorded which). Each CDR3 is given with its conserved first and last residue. A D gene is named only where the DNA matches it firmly. Size is stated for part of the rows, as once, few or many counts, or as a class when the clone is expanded.

abundance: NA; j_gene: TRBJ2-7; v_gene: TRBV18; d_gene: TRBD2; CDR3aa: CASSEGLAGNEQYF; CDR3nt: TGTGCCAGCTCAGAGGGACTAGCGGGCAACGAGCAGTACTTC
abundance: NA; j_gene: TRBJ1-1; v_gene: TRBV5-4; d_gene: NA; CDR3aa: CASSLARGELTEAFF; CDR3nt: TGTGCCAGCAGCTTGGCTCGGGGGGAACTCACTGAAGCTTTCTTT
abundance: many; j_gene: TRBJ1-1; v_gene: TRBV5-1; d_gene: NA; CDR3aa: CASSLGHGVGTEAFF; CDR3nt: TGCGCCAGCAGCTTGGGTCATGGGGTTGGCACTGAAGCTTTCTTT
abundance: NA; j_gene: TRBJ2-3; v_gene: TRBV5-1; d_gene: TRBD2; CDR3aa: CASSVTLAGGTDTQYF; CDR3nt: TGCGCCAGCAGCGTAACACTAGCGGGAGGTACAGATACGCAGTATTTT
abundance: NA; j_gene: TRBJ2-1; v_gene: TRBV6-4; d_gene: NA; CDR3aa: CASSSSGGPYNEQFF; CDR3nt: TGTGCCAGCAGTAGTAGCGGAGGACCCTACAATGAGCAGTTCTTC
abundance: many; j_gene: TRBJ1-6; v_gene: TRBV10-3; d_gene: NA; CDR3aa: CAISESTGSVHSPLHF; CDR3nt: TGTGCCATCAGTGAGTCGACTGGGTCAGTTCATTCACCCCTCCACTTT
abundance: many; j_gene: TRBJ1-1; v_gene: TRBV5-1; d_gene: TRBD1; CDR3aa: CASSLSGGFTEAFF; CDR3nt: TGCGCCAGCAGCTTGTCAGGGGGATTCACTGAAGCTTTCTTT
abundance: many; j_gene: TRBJ2-5; v_gene: TRBV9; d_gene: TRBD2; CDR3aa: CASSSSGRGETQYF; CDR3nt: TGTGCCAGCAGCTCCTCGGGGAGGGGAGAGACCCAGTACTTC
abundance: NA; j_gene: TRBJ2-7; v_gene: TRBV20-1; d_gene: NA; CDR3aa: CSARGSTYEQYF; CDR3nt: TGCAGTGCTAGAGGCTCCACCTACGAGCAGTACTTC
abundance: many; j_gene: TRBJ2-2; v_gene: TRBV24-1; d_gene: NA; CDR3aa: CANNYREINTGELFF; CDR3nt: TGTGCCAACAACTACAGGGAAATTAACACCGGGGAGCTGTTTTTT
abundance: many; j_gene: TRBJ1-5; v_gene: TRBV7-9; d_gene: NA; CDR3aa: CASKPPEPQHF; CDR3nt: TGTGCCAGCAAACCCCCTGAGCCCCAGCATTTT
abundance: NA; j_gene: TRBJ2-3; v_gene: TRBV27; d_gene: TRBD2; CDR3aa: CASSFQRETDTQYF; CDR3nt: TGTGCCAGCAGTTTTCAGCGGGAGACAGATACGCAGTATTTT
abundance: many; j_gene: TRBJ2-5; v_gene: TRBV12-3/TRBV12-4; d_gene: TRBD2; CDR3aa: CASSLTSGIQETQYF; CDR3nt: TGTGCCAGCAGTTTAACTAGCGGGATCCAAGAGACCCAGTACTTC
abundance: NA; j_gene: TRBJ1-2; v_gene: TRBV24-1; d_gene: NA; CDR3aa: CATSDLSGNYGYTF; CDR3nt: TGTGCCACCAGTGATTTATCAGGAAACTATGGCTACACCTTC
abundance: NA; j_gene: TRBJ2-5; v_gene: TRBV5-1; d_gene: NA; CDR3aa: CASSSGVRQETQYF; CDR3nt: TGCGCCAGCAGCTCAGGGGTTCGGCAAGAGACCCAGTACTTC
abundance: few; j_gene: TRBJ2-7; v_gene: TRBV28; d_gene: NA; CDR3aa: CASSPARSLPYEQYF; CDR3nt: TGTGCCAGCAGCCCCGCCCGGAGCCTCCCCTACGAGCAGTACTTC
abundance: many; j_gene: TRBJ2-5; v_gene: TRBV9; d_gene: NA; CDR3aa: CASSVSSKETQYF; CDR3nt: TGTGCCAGCAGCGTATCCTCAAAAGAGACCCAGTACTTC
abundance: few; j_gene: TRBJ2-5; v_gene: TRBV30; d_gene: NA; CDR3aa: CAWSGSGPYQETQYF; CDR3nt: TGTGCCTGGAGTGGGAGCGGACCGTACCAAGAGACCCAGTACTTC
abundance: few; j_gene: TRBJ1-6; v_gene: TRBV6-4; d_gene: NA; CDR3aa: CASSDTAGGASPLHF; CDR3nt: TGTGCCAGCAGTGACACAGCGGGGGGAGCTTCACCCCTCCACTTT
abundance: many; j_gene: TRBJ2-7; v_gene: TRBV9; d_gene: NA; CDR3aa: CASSVSGDYEQYF; CDR3nt: TGTGCCAGCAGCGTTAGTGGGGACTACGAGCAGTACTTC
abundance: NA; j_gene: TRBJ2-5; v_gene: TRBV5-4; d_gene: NA; CDR3aa: CASSVRGASETQYF; CDR3nt: TGTGCCAGCAGCGTTCGGGGGGCGTCAGAGACCCAGTACTTC
abundance: many; j_gene: TRBJ1-3; v_gene: TRBV11-2; d_gene: NA; CDR3aa: CASSLGHGRGNTIYF; CDR3nt: TGTGCCAGCAGCTTAGGCCACGGACGAGGAAACACCATATATTTT
abundance: NA; j_gene: TRBJ2-3; v_gene: TRBV29-1; d_gene: NA; CDR3aa: CSVEVGARRSTDTQYF; CDR3nt: TGCAGCGTTGAAGTCGGAGCCCGACGAAGCACAGATACGCAGTATTTT
abundance: many; j_gene: TRBJ2-1; v_gene: TRBV12-3/TRBV12-4; d_gene: TRBD2; CDR3aa: CASSLPSGRSLNEQFF; CDR3nt: TGTGCCAGCAGTTTGCCTAGCGGGAGAAGCCTGAATGAGCAGTTCTTC
abundance: many; j_gene: TRBJ1-1; v_gene: TRBV12-3/TRBV12-4; d_gene: NA; CDR3aa: CASSLKPGDTEAFF; CDR3nt: TGTGCCAGCAGTTTAAAACCGGGGGACACTGAAGCTTTCTTT
abundance: many; j_gene: TRBJ2-2; v_gene: TRBV29-1; d_gene: TRBD1; CDR3aa: CSVEIGGDTGELFF; CDR3nt: TGCAGCGTTGAGATAGGGGGCGACACCGGGGAGCTGTTTTTT
abundance: NA; j_gene: TRBJ1-5; v_gene: TRBV6-1; d_gene: NA; CDR3aa: CASSDAGEGWQPQHF; CDR3nt: TGTGCCAGCAGTGACGCTGGGGAGGGTTGGCAGCCCCAGCATTTT
abundance: few; j_gene: TRBJ2-1; v_gene: TRBV12-3/TRBV12-4; d_gene: TRBD2; CDR3aa: CASGQPGLAFEQFF; CDR3nt: TGTGCCAGCGGCCAACCGGGACTAGCGTTTGAGCAGTTCTTC